This TCR beta chain was identified during a study of T-cell memory formation after mild COVID-19. The CDR3 is 13 residues long. Germline values: CDR1 MNHEY, CDR2 SMNVEV (reference sequence). Constant-segment-primed 5'RACE gave TCR alpha and TCR beta cDNA libraries with sample barcodes and UMIs. MiXCR was run by TCRdb on the 5' RACE reads, yielding one entry per CDR3 protein. The sample carries about 350,000 distinct CDR3 sequences, roughly 13% recorded once. A remark on this clonotype: Its antigen is still unknown. One end of the junction fails to match germline, which may point to a read error.

Regarding the study as a whole: Contracting CD4+ clones were located mainly in CM and EM, and CD8+ clones in EMRA.

The sequence came from a man aged 18 to 29 who had mild COVID-19 (a few samples of this study predate the infection). Cell type and time point are not known. The chain is built from TRBV27 and TRBJ2-1; tentative D call: TRBD2 (6 bases). The sample taken for sequencing was PBMCs or a T cell subset sorted from them (not recorded which). The CDR3 nucleotides are TGTGCCAGCAGTTCGGGGGTCTACACTGAGCAGTTCTTC. This translates into CASSSGVYTEQFF.